What follows are 20 T cell receptor beta chains derived from one specimen sequenced in a study of a mutant IDH1 vaccine in newly diagnosed glioma. Time point of the sample: week 23, last vaccination. Every vaccine dose comprised 300 ug of mutant IDH1 20-mer peptide plus topical imiquimod. TCRdb's table, derived via immunoSEQ multiplex PCR, lists solely in-frame clones and lacks some. The profile shows around 30,000 clones, 80% of them singletons. Their recognized antigens are unknown. This specimen consisted of PBMCs, obtained from a glioma patient whose treatment included an IDH1 peptide vaccine. These receptors all come from a woman aged 18-29 years with glioma.

The CDR3 bases are TGTGCCAGCAGTCACACCTGGGAGACAGGGGCCTACGAGCAGTACTTC. It encodes CASSHTWETGAYEQYF. V gene TRBV27 combines with J gene TRBJ2-7, with 8 bases matching TRBD1. The CDR3 covers 16 residues. Germline lookup yields CDR1 MNHEY and CDR2 SMNVEV (reference sequence). Germline trimming cut 5 bases from V and 2 bases from J; bases unmatched to any gene: 11.

The chain links TRBV5-4 to TRBJ2-2, with 14 bases fitting TRBD2. The CDR3 runs 18 residues. CDR1 SGHNT and CDR2 YYREEE come from the germline V gene (reference sequence). V dropped 6 bases and J dropped 7; count of bases not matched to a gene: 14. The CDR3 reads CASTRSRLAGGFGGELFF. The CDR3, as DNA: TGTGCCAGCACTCGATCGAGACTAGCGGGAGGGTTTGGCGGGGAGCTGTTTTTT.

Of note for this clone: At one of its ends the junction is not consistent with the germline gene, which may arise from a read error. The chain carries TRBV5-4 and TRBJ1-1; D perhaps matches TRBD1 (5 bases). This CDR3 has 11 residues. Per the germline V gene, CDR1 is SGHNT and CDR2 is YYREEE (reference sequence). CDR3 in DNA: TGTGCCAGCAGCTTGGGTTACGGGACCAGTTTT. As protein: CASSLGYGTSF. The whole variable domain, remainder taken from reference TRBV5-4 and TRBJ1-1, is ETGVTQSPTHLIKTRGQQVTLRCSSQSGHNTVSWYQQALGQGPQFIFQYYREEENGRGNFPPRFSGLQFPNYSSELNVNALELDDSALYLCASSLGYGTSFGQGTRLTVV.

The chain carries TRBV2 and TRBJ2-3, with no clear D. This CDR3 spans 11 amino acids. The germline V and J ends were trimmed by 4 bases and 13 bases, with 12 bases remaining between them. CDR1 is SNHLY and CDR2 is FYNNEI in the germline V gene. As DNA, the CDR3 is TGTGCCAGCAGTGCTGGGCATTCCGAGTATTTT. Its translation is CASSAGHSEYF.

The chain is built from TRBV7-9 and TRBJ1-3; 7 nucleotides agree with TRBD1. Germline lookup yields CDR1 SEHNR and CDR2 FQNEAQ (reference sequence). Trimming removed 5 bases from V and 4 bases from J; junction bases left unmatched: 14. The CDR3 is 17 residues long. The CDR3: CASSPNPDRASGNTIYF. The CDR3 nucleotides read TGTGCCAGCAGCCCAAACCCCGACAGGGCGTCCGGAAACACCATATATTTT.

By share, this clone counts as medium-sized. J is TRBJ2-1 and V is TRBV6-4; 10 nucleotides match TRBD2. J gave up 4 bases and V 0 bases, and 0 bases lay outside the gene matches. Germline values: CDR1 MRHNA, CDR2 SNTAGT. CDR3 length: 15 residues. The CDR3, as DNA: TGTGCCAGCAGTGACTCAGCGGGAGGGTACAATGAGCAGTTCTTC. It translates to CASSDSAGGYNEQFF.

The V and J genes are TRBV5-5 and TRBJ2-3; D may correspond to TRBD1 or TRBD2 (5 bases each). The CDR3 is 15 residues long. Germline V CDR1 and CDR2: SGHKS, YYEKEE (reference sequence). V lost 5 bases and J lost 6, with 19 bases in between. CDR3 protein: CASSWDAVVEDTQYF. CDR3 coding DNA: TGTGCCAGCAGTTGGGACGCGGTGGTGGAGGATACGCAGTATTTT.

This clone occurred once. The J gene is TRBJ1-2, the V gene TRBV9; D possibly corresponds to TRBD1 (5 bases). CDR3 length equals 13 residues. Germline CDR1 reads SGDLS; CDR2 reads YYNGEE. With 4 bases removed from V and 4 bases from J, the gap between germline ends came to 11 bases. The CDR3 here is CASSIGAGYGYTF. The CDR3 coding sequence is TGTGCCAGCAGCATCGGGGCCGGCTATGGCTACACCTTC.

The chain uses TRBV20-1 and TRBJ2-1; no reliable D call. This CDR3 has 10 amino acids. Germline V lookup: CDR1 DFQATT, CDR2 SNEGSKA (reference sequence). The V and J ends lost 6 bases and 12 bases respectively, with 12 bases between them. CDR3 loop: CSAVRQRQFF. CDR3 nucleotides: TGCAGTGCCGTTCGCCAAAGGCAGTTCTTC.

V gene TRBV2 combines with J gene TRBJ1-1; TRBD1 aligns across 7 bases. This CDR3 spans 12 amino acids. Looked up from germline, CDR1 is SNHLY and CDR2 is FYNNEI. The V gene end was trimmed by 11 bases and the J gene end by 5 bases; junction bases not matched to a gene: 8. Here the CDR3 reads CASHRGGTEAFF. In DNA, the CDR3 is TGTGCCTCGCACAGGGGTGGGACTGAAGCTTTCTTT. The entire variable domain, with the rest obtained from reference TRBV2 and TRBJ1-1, is as follows: EPEVTQTPSHQVTQMGQEVILRCVPISNHLYFYWYRQILGQKVEFLVSFYNNEISEKSEIFDDQFSVERPDGSNFTLKIRSTKLEDSAMYFCASHRGGTEAFFGQGTRLTVV.

The chain couples TRBV7-2 to TRBJ2-1, with 9 bases identical to TRBD2. Germline V gene sequence: CDR1 SGHTA, CDR2 FQGNSA. J gave up 4 bases and V 5 bases, and 6 bases lay outside the gene matches. The CDR3 loop spans 15 amino acids. In DNA form, the CDR3 reads TGTGCCAGCAGCATGGCGGGGGGGCCGTACAATGAGCAGTTCTTC. Translated: CASSMAGGPYNEQFF.

V and J are TRBV2 and TRBJ1-6; D unresolved. The V end lost 3 bases, the J end lost 0 bases, and 6 bases lay between the germline ends. The germline V gene has CDR1 SNHLY and CDR2 FYNNEI. CDR3 length equals 15 residues. The CDR3, as DNA: TGTGCCAGCAGTGAGGGCCTCTCCTATAATTCACCCCTCCACTTT. It encodes CASSEGLSYNSPLHF.

The chain carries TRBV6-1 and TRBJ1-3, with a weak D call TRBD1 (6 bases). Per the germline V gene, CDR1 is MNHNS and CDR2 is SASEGT. CDR3 size: 15 residues. With 2 bases removed from V and 4 bases from J, the gap between germline ends came to 12 bases. The CDR3 DNA follows: TGTGCCAGCAGTGAAAATACAGGGCGCGGAAACACCATATATTTT. It translates to CASSENTGRGNTIYF.

J is TRBJ2-3 and V is TRBV6-5; a possible D gene is TRBD1 (5 bases). From germline, CDR1 is MNHEY and CDR2 SVGAGI. V gave up 5 bases and J gave up 12 bases, with 18 bases separating them. The CDR3 has 13 residues. The CDR3 DNA is TGTGCCAGCAGTACCCAGAGACAGTCACCTCAGTATTTT. Protein sequence: CASSTQRQSPQYF.

This clone was seen a few times. In nucleotides, the CDR3 is TGCAGCGTTGAGTCGGGAAAATACAATGAGCAGTTCTTC. Translating gives CSVESGKYNEQFF. This chain uses TRBV29-1 with TRBJ2-1; possible D gene TRBD2, 5 bases. From germline, CDR1 is SQVTM and CDR2 ANQGSEA. This CDR3 has 13 residues. Trimming took 3 bases from V and 4 from J, leaving 10 bases between them.

V gene TRBV7-6 combines with J gene TRBJ2-3; D gene unclear. Germline CDR1 and CDR2: SGHVS and FNYEAQ. V lost 0 bases and J lost 4, with 8 bases in between. The CDR3 totals 14 residues. CDR3 loop: CASSLAGGADTQYF. The CDR3 bases are TGTGCCAGCAGCTTAGCGGGCGGTGCAGATACGCAGTATTTT.

The J gene is TRBJ2-7, the V gene TRBV9; TRBD1 aligns across 8 bases. The CDR3 loop spans 15 amino acids. With V trimmed by 2 bases and J by 3 bases, 7 bases remained unmatched. The germline V gene has CDR1 SGDLS and CDR2 YYNGEE. The CDR3 is CASSVKGDRGYEQYF. The CDR3 bases are TGTGCCAGCAGCGTTAAGGGCGACAGGGGCTACGAGCAGTACTTC.

The chain combines TRBV19 with TRBJ2-7; D ambiguous. The CDR3 consists of 16 residues. Trimming took off 2 bases at V and 1 base at J, with 15 bases between the two ends. CDR1 is LNHDA and CDR2 is SQIVND in the germline V gene (reference sequence). The DNA for the CDR3 is TGTGCCAGTAGTATAACCTACCGAGGCGGTTCCTACGAGCAGTACTTC. The encoded protein is CASSITYRGGSYEQYF.

The rearrangement joins TRBV30 to TRBJ1-2, with D unresolved. Trimming took 3 bases from V and 4 from J, leaving 9 bases between them. The CDR3 contains 12 residues. CDR1 is GTSNPN, CDR2 SVGIG, per germline (reference sequence). As DNA, the CDR3 is TGTGCCTGGAGCAGCCGGTTCTATGGCTACACCTTC. It codes for CAWSSRFYGYTF.

This chain connects TRBV18 to TRBJ1-1; TRBD1 might be the D (6 bases). Germline V gene lookup returns CDR1 KGHSH and CDR2 LQKENI. Trimming cost V 8 bases and J 1 base, with 14 bases left between them. The CDR3 sequence is 14 residues long. The CDR3 sequence is CASQSRDTNTEAFF. CDR3 DNA sequence: TGTGCCAGCCAATCCCGGGACACGAACACTGAAGCTTTCTTT.